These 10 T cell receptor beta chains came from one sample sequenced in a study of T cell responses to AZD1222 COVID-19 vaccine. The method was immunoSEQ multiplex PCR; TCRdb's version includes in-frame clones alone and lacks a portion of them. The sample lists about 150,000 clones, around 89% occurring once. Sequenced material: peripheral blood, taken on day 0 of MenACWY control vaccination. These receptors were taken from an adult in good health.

This CDR3 reads CSAQDRTSGNTIYF. The CDR3, as DNA: TGCAGCGCTCAGGACAGGACCTCTGGAAACACCATATATTTT. V usage is TRBV29-1 and J usage is TRBJ1-3; 7 bases agree with TRBD1. Germline values: CDR1 SQVTM, CDR2 ANQGSEA. V shed 7 bases, J shed 0 bases, and the junction held 6 bases outside the gene matches. The CDR3 has 14 amino acids.

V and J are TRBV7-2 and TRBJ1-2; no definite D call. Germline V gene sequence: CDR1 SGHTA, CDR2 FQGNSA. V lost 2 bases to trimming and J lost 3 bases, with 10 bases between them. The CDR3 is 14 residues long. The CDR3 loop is CASSLNRRDYGYTF. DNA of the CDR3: TGTGCCAGCAGCTTAAATCGCAGAGACTATGGCTACACCTTC.

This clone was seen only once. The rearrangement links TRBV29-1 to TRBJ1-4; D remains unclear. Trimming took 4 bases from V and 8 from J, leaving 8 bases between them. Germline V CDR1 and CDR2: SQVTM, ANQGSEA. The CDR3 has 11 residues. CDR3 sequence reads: CSVVVGEKLFF. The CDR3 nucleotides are TGCAGCGTTGTGGTGGGAGAAAAACTGTTTTTT.

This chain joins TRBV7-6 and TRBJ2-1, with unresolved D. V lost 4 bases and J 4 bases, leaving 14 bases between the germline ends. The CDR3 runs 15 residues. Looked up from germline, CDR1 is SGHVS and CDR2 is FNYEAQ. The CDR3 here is CASSSGPQAYNEQFF. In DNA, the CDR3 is TGTGCCAGCAGCTCTGGACCACAAGCATACAATGAGCAGTTCTTC. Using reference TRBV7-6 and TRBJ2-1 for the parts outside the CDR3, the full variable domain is GAGVSQSPRYKVTKRGQDVALRCDPISGHVSLYWYRQALGQGPEFLTYFNYEAQQDKSGLPNDRFSAERPEGSISTLTIQRTEQRDSAMYRCASSSGPQAYNEQFFGPGTRLTVL.

CDR3 DNA: TGTGCCAGCAGCTTTGGGGGAAGCTACGACTACGAGCAGTACTTC. It yields the protein CASSFGGSYDYEQYF. This chain connects TRBV5-6 to TRBJ2-7, with D perhaps assigned TRBD1 or TRBD2 (5 bases each). This CDR3 has 15 residues. Germline loops: CDR1 SGHDT, CDR2 YYEEEE. V was trimmed by 2 bases and J by 3 bases, leaving 15 bases between them.

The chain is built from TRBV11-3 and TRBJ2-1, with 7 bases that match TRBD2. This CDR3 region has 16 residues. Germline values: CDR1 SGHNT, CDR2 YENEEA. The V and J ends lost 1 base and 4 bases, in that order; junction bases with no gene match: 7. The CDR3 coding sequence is TGTGCCAGCAGCTTAGGCGGGAGCGGGAAGTACAATGAGCAGTTCTTC. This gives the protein CASSLGGSGKYNEQFF.

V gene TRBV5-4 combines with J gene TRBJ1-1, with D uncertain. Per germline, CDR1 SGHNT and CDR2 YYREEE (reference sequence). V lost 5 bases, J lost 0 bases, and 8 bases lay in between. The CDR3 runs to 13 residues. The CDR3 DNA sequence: TGTGCCAGCAGGAATCCACTGAACACTGAAGCTTTCTTT. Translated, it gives CASRNPLNTEAFF.

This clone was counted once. The CDR3 region has the DNA TGTGCCAGCAGCTTACAACTAGCGGGAGCCACAGATACGCAGTATTTT. Protein: CASSLQLAGATDTQYF. The gene calls are TRBV7-8 and TRBJ2-3; 11 bases match TRBD2. Germline V gene sequence: CDR1 SGHVS, CDR2 FQNEAQ. The CDR3 spans 16 residues. Losses at the gene ends were 2 bases for V and 2 bases for J; bases not matched to a gene: 3.

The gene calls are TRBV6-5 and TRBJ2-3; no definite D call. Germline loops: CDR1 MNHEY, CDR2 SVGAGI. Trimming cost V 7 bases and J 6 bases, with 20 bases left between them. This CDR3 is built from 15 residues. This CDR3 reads CASNLGPGPLDTQYF. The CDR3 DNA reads TGTGCCAGCAACCTAGGGCCGGGCCCCCTCGATACGCAGTATTTT.

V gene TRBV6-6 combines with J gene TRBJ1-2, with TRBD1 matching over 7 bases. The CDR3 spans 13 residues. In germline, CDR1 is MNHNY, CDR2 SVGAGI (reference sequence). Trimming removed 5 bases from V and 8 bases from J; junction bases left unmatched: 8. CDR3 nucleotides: TGTGCCAGCAGTGAGACAGGGAAGGACGGCTACACCTTC. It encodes CASSETGKDGYTF.